One and the same sample provided the 21 T cell receptor beta chains below, sequenced in a study of blood T cell repertoires in COVID-19. Profiling relied on immunoSEQ multiplex PCR, and the TCRdb table lists in-frame clones only, not all of them. The table lists about 370,000 clones, roughly 90% of them singletons, with approximately 3% in the top ten. The sequencing input was peripheral blood. These TCRs come from a woman aged 25 to 45 with COVID-19, enrolled during active disease.

The V call is TRBV4-1, the J call TRBJ2-7; 10 bases line up with TRBD2. The CDR3 extends over 15 amino acids. Germline values: CDR1 MGHRA, CDR2 YSYEKL. With V trimmed by 3 bases and J by 4 bases, 6 bases remained unmatched. This CDR3 reads CASSQAAGGLYEQYF. CDR3 nucleotides: TGCGCCAGCAGCCAGGCAGCGGGGGGGCTTTACGAGCAGTACTTC.

The V and J genes are TRBV12-3 or TRBV12-4 and TRBJ2-6; D may be TRBD1 (5 bases). V lost 9 bases and J lost 2, with 8 bases in between. The CDR3 is 13 amino acids. CDR3 nucleotide sequence: TGTGCCAGTAGGGGAACTGGGGCCAACGTCCTGACTTTC. Amino acid sequence: CASRGTGANVLTF.

The chain uses TRBV7-2 and TRBJ2-5; D might be TRBD2 (5 bases). V dropped 2 bases and J dropped 5 bases, with 15 bases sitting between them. The CDR3 loop spans 15 amino acids. Germline V gene lookup returns CDR1 SGHTA and CDR2 FQGNSA. CDR3 sequence (DNA): TGTGCCAGCAGCTTAACGGGCTTGAGGGAGGAGACCCAGTACTTC. As protein: CASSLTGLREETQYF.

This clone occurred once. The chain combines TRBV2 with TRBJ2-1; 16 nucleotides align to TRBD2. Germline CDR1 reads SNHLY; CDR2 reads FYNNEI. This CDR3 region has 20 residues. The V segment lost 4 bases and the J segment 5 bases; nucleotides outside the gene matches: 14. CDR3 residues: CASSVRGLAGGARFDNEQFF. As DNA, the CDR3 is TGTGCCAGCAGTGTCCGGGGACTAGCGGGGGGGGCTCGATTTGACAATGAGCAGTTCTTC. The variable domain in full, completed from reference TRBV2 and TRBJ2-1, reads EPEVTQTPSHQVTQMGQEVILRCVPISNHLYFYWYRQILGQKVEFLVSFYNNEISEKSEIFDDQFSVERPDGSNFTLKIRSTKLEDSAMYFCASSVRGLAGGARFDNEQFFGPGTRLTVL.

V gene TRBV6-5 combines with J gene TRBJ1-1, with TRBD1 as a possible D gene (5 bases). Germline V gene sequence: CDR1 MNHEY, CDR2 SVGAGI. Trimming cost V 0 bases and J 3 bases, with 11 bases left between them. This CDR3 is built from 15 residues. The CDR3 is CASSYSRDWDTEAFF. The DNA of the CDR3 is TGTGCCAGCAGTTACTCCAGGGATTGGGACACTGAAGCTTTCTTT.

V is TRBV7-2 and J is TRBJ2-7, with 9 nucleotides matching TRBD1. Trimming removed 4 bases from V and 4 bases from J; junction bases left unmatched: 11. Germline V lookup: CDR1 SGHTA, CDR2 FQGNSA. The CDR3 has 16 residues. The DNA of the CDR3 is TGTGCCAGCAGCTCAAGCACCGGGACAGGGAGTTACGAGCAGTACTTC. Amino acids: CASSSSTGTGSYEQYF.

The chain uses TRBV27 and TRBJ2-7; 8 nucleotides agree with TRBD2. The CDR3 is 15 amino acids. The V and J ends lost 6 bases and 5 bases, in that order; junction bases with no gene match: 12. Germline values: CDR1 MNHEY, CDR2 SMNVEV (reference sequence). CDR3 region: CASSAGTRPRDEQYV. The CDR3 region has the DNA TGTGCCAGCAGCGCCGGGACTAGGCCCCGCGACGAGCAGTACGTC.

The chain is built from TRBV7-9 and TRBJ2-6, with 8 bases aligning to TRBD1. Per the germline V gene, CDR1 is SEHNR and CDR2 is FQNEAQ (reference sequence). The length of the CDR3 is 17 residues. J was trimmed by 1 base and V by 5 bases; bases with no gene match: 7. This chain's CDR3 is CASSPDRGLSGANVLTF. As DNA, the CDR3 is TGTGCCAGCAGCCCCGACAGGGGACTTTCTGGGGCCAACGTCCTGACTTTC.

The chain is built from TRBV6-5 and TRBJ2-5; 9 bases match TRBD1. V dropped 6 bases and J dropped 4; count of bases not matched to a gene: 3. Germline V gene data show CDR1 as MNHEY and CDR2 as SVGAGI. The CDR3 is 13 residues long. CDR3 nucleotide sequence: TGTGCCAGCAGATTGACAGGGGGAGAGACCCAGTACTTC. Protein product: CASRLTGGETQYF.

The chain has TRBV9 and TRBJ2-1; possibly TRBD1 for D (5 bases). This CDR3 is 20 amino acids long. CDR1 is SGDLS and CDR2 is YYNGEE in the germline V gene. Between the trimmed V and J ends, which lost 0 bases and 0 bases, there was a span of 22 bases. This chain's CDR3 is CASSVVPLRGRLSSYNEQFF. Here the CDR3 DNA reads TGTGCCAGCAGCGTAGTCCCTCTTAGGGGCCGTCTGAGCTCCTACAATGAGCAGTTCTTC.

The V gene is TRBV5-1, the J gene TRBJ1-2, with 7 bases identical to TRBD1. The CDR3 consists of 13 residues. Trimming cost V 6 bases and J 3 bases; bases outside gene matches: 5. Germline-derived CDR1 and CDR2 are SGHRS and YFSETQ. CDR3 DNA sequence: TGCGCCAGCACCCCCGGGACAGACTATGGCTACACCTTC. Residues: CASTPGTDYGYTF.

The sample holds one count of this clone. V usage is TRBV20-1 and J usage is TRBJ2-5; possibly TRBD1 for D (5 bases). Germline V gene lookup returns CDR1 DFQATT and CDR2 SNEGSKA (reference sequence). The V end was cut by 3 bases, the J end by 4 bases, with 6 bases between. The CDR3 spans 11 residues. The DNA of the CDR3 is TGCAGTGCTAGCCAGGGAGAGACCCAGTACTTC. This encodes CSASQGETQYF.

The V gene is TRBV7-2, the J gene TRBJ2-5; 7 bases are a match to TRBD1. CDR1 is SGHTA, CDR2 FQGNSA, per germline. After removal of 5 bases from V and 5 bases from J, the junction contained 8 bases not matched to a gene. This CDR3 has 14 residues. The CDR3 protein is CASSKSDRVETQYF. CDR3 sequence (DNA): TGTGCCAGCAGCAAATCTGACAGGGTTGAGACCCAGTACTTC.

The V call is TRBV5-6, the J call TRBJ2-7; 8 positions match TRBD1. V was pared by 3 bases and J by 0 bases, with 8 bases of the junction left unmatched. The CDR3 is made up of 16 amino acids. Germline lookup yields CDR1 SGHDT and CDR2 YYEEEE. The CDR3 reads CASSWEQGESSYEQYF. The CDR3 bases are TGTGCCAGCAGCTGGGAACAGGGGGAAAGCTCCTACGAGCAGTACTTC.

This chain connects TRBV5-1 to TRBJ1-4, with 7 nucleotides matching TRBD1. Germline V gene sequence: CDR1 SGHRS, CDR2 YFSETQ. This CDR3 has 16 residues. Trimming at V came to 0 bases and at J to 4 bases, leaving 6 bases not matched to a gene. The CDR3 protein is CASSLADSGGNEKLFF. DNA for the CDR3: TGCGCCAGCAGCTTGGCGGATTCAGGGGGTAATGAAAAACTGTTTTTT.

This chain connects TRBV7-2 to TRBJ2-5, with 8 positions matching TRBD2. J lost 5 bases, V lost 1 base, and 12 bases had no gene match. This CDR3 is built from 17 residues. From germline, CDR1 is SGHTA and CDR2 FQGNSA. CDR3 DNA sequence: TGTGCCAGCAGCTTAGTCGCCCGGGGGGGCTCGGGGGAGACCCAGTACTTC. Its protein product is CASSLVARGGSGETQYF.

This sequence joins TRBV7-9 and TRBJ1-3, with 9 bases aligning to TRBD1. CDR1 and CDR2 from the germline V gene are SEHNR and FQNEAQ (reference sequence). With V trimmed by 8 bases and J by 2 bases, 7 bases remained unmatched. The CDR3 spans 15 residues. CDR3 DNA sequence: TGTGCCAGCTTCCGGGACAGGGATCCTGGAAACACCATATATTTT. Amino acid sequence: CASFRDRDPGNTIYF.

J is TRBJ2-7 and V is TRBV5-5; tentatively, D is TRBD1 (6 bases). The V gene's germline CDR1 is SGHKS and CDR2 YYEKEE (reference sequence). V was shortened by 2 bases and J by 4 bases, with 13 bases between the two germline ends. The CDR3 totals 14 residues. The CDR3 spells CASSLQGLFYEQYV. The DNA of the CDR3 is TGTGCCAGCAGCTTACAGGGTCTCTTTTACGAGCAGTACGTC.

V usage is TRBV19 and J usage is TRBJ1-1, with D possibly TRBD1 on 6 matching bases. This CDR3 is 13 amino acids long. Looked up from germline, CDR1 is LNHDA and CDR2 is SQIVND (reference sequence). Trimming pared 5 bases from V and 5 bases from J, leaving 12 bases between. CDR3 sequence: CASSRRGETEAFF. The CDR3 DNA reads TGTGCCAGTAGTCGCAGGGGTGAGACTGAAGCTTTCTTT. Supplemented by reference TRBV19 and TRBJ1-1, the full variable domain reads DGGITQSPKYLFRKEGQNVTLSCEQNLNHDAMYWYRQDPGQGLRLIYYSQIVNDFQKGDIAEGYSVSREKKESFPLTVTSAQKNPTAFYLCASSRRGETEAFFGQGTRLTVV.

This chain connects TRBV4-1 to TRBJ1-2; D is unclear. Germline lookup yields CDR1 MGHRA and CDR2 YSYEKL. The CDR3 runs to 13 residues. Trimming removed 0 bases at V and 8 bases at J, with 10 bases between. For the CDR3, the DNA is TGCGCCAGCAGCCAAGAATCGGGAGACGGCTACACCTTC. It codes for CASSQESGDGYTF.

This clone appeared a few times. V usage is TRBV2 and J usage is TRBJ2-5, with D possibly matching TRBD1 (6 bases). This CDR3 is 14 amino acids long. Germline V gene lookup returns CDR1 SNHLY and CDR2 FYNNEI. V was cut by 4 bases and J by 5 bases, with 14 bases left in between. CDR3 sequence reads: CASSGETGRETQYF. CDR3 DNA sequence: TGTGCCAGCAGTGGGGAGACAGGACGGGAGACCCAGTACTTC.